These 7 T cell receptor beta chains came from one sample sequenced in a study of regulatory T cells in long-lasting Graves disease. The authors built TCR beta libraries using iRepertoire HTBI primers and Arm-PCR of CDR3 regions. TCRdb processed the multiplex PCR reads anew with MiXCR; each CDR3 protein has one entry. This table has roughly 320,000 distinct CDR3 sequences, roughly a sixth appearing once. Sample time point: newly diagnosed GD, antithyroid drugs for less than 3 months. RNA isolated from PBMCs was used to make the TCR library. These data also formed part of another study, on T cells in Graves' hyperthyroidism and ophthalmopathy.

Sequencing used peripheral blood mononuclear cells (PBMCs), obtained at new diagnosis, from a patient treated with antithyroid drugs. All receptors derive from a middle-aged man with Graves disease.

CDR3 nucleotide sequence: TGTGCCAGCAGCTTGGGCGGGGAGGGAGAGACCCAGTACTTC. This encodes CASSLGGEGETQYF. The gene calls are TRBV5-5 and TRBJ2-5; 7 bases map to TRBD2. The germline CDR1 and CDR2 sequences are SGHKS and YYEKEE (reference sequence). The CDR3 loop spans 14 amino acids. Germline trimming cut 0 bases from V and 4 bases from J; bases unmatched to any gene: 3.

There are many counts of this clonotype. The chain couples TRBV12-3 or TRBV12-4 to TRBJ1-2; D remains ambiguous. This CDR3 has 15 residues. Trimming removed 5 bases from V and 0 bases from J, with 13 bases in between. CDR3 residues: CASSRRRTPNYGYTF. The DNA for the CDR3 is TGTGCCAGCAGTAGACGCCGGACCCCTAACTATGGCTACACCTTC.

This clonotype has a handful of counts. The chain combines TRBV27 with TRBJ1-5; D is uncertain. Looked up from germline, CDR1 is MNHEY and CDR2 is SMNVEV (reference sequence). The CDR3 has 16 residues. V lost 3 bases, J lost 2 bases, and 14 bases lay in between. The CDR3 sequence: CASSFLGSIGNQPQHF. For the CDR3, the DNA is TGTGCCAGCAGTTTTTTGGGCAGTATAGGCAATCAGCCCCAGCATTTT.

In this sample, this clonotype turned up a few times. The J gene is TRBJ1-1, the V gene TRBV28, with D perhaps matching TRBD1 (5 bases). V lost 4 bases and J lost 9, with 12 bases in between. From germline, CDR1 is MDHEN and CDR2 SYDVKM. This CDR3 is 12 amino acids long. The CDR3 sequence is CASSSGVGKAFF. CDR3 sequence (DNA): TGTGCCAGCAGTTCGGGGGTTGGAAAAGCTTTCTTT.

In its sample, this clonotype was seen a few times. The chain is built from TRBV5-1 and TRBJ2-5; TRBD2 matches 14 bases. Germline CDR1 SGHRS, CDR2 YFSETQ. The CDR3 extends over 16 amino acids. Unmatched junction bases numbered 6, after V lost 6 bases and J lost 2 bases. The CDR3 region is CASMPRTSGGQETQYF. The CDR3, as DNA: TGCGCCAGCATGCCCCGGACTAGCGGGGGGCAAGAGACCCAGTACTTC. Full variable domain (remainder filled in from reference TRBV5-1 and TRBJ2-5): KAGVTQTPRYLIKTRGQQVTLSCSPISGHRSVSWYQQTPGQGLQFLFEYFSETQRNKGNFPGRFSGRQFSNSRSEMNVSTLELGDSALYLCASMPRTSGGQETQYFGPGTRLLVL.

This clonotype was picked up many times. The chain joins TRBV7-8 to TRBJ2-3; 11 bases are a match to TRBD1. V shed 4 bases and J 3 bases; nucleotides not matched to a gene: 24. This CDR3 has 22 residues. Germline V gene sequence: CDR1 SGHVS, CDR2 FQNEAQ. The CDR3 sequence: CASSWPRSGTGGKEEATDTQYF. In DNA, the CDR3 is TGTGCCAGCAGCTGGCCCCGGTCTGGGACAGGGGGTAAAGAGGAGGCTACAGATACGCAGTATTTT.

The chain uses TRBV15 and TRBJ2-1; TRBD2 aligns across 8 bases. The germline V gene encodes CDR1 LNHNV and CDR2 YYDKDF (reference sequence). Trimming at V came to 2 bases and at J to 1 base, leaving 4 bases not matched to a gene. The CDR3 extends over 16 amino acids. For the CDR3, the DNA is TGTGCCACCAGCAGACAAGCGGGGGCTTCCTACAATGAGCAGTTCTTC. Amino acids: CATSRQAGASYNEQFF.